This entry concerns a single T cell receptor (beta chain). Its specificity is unknown. This sample is drawn from a study of cytomegalovirus exposure and HLA in healthy donors. V trimming: 2 bases; J trimming: 6 bases; junction bases outside the gene matches: 1. The germline gives CDR1 SGHDT, CDR2 YYEEEE. The CDR3 has 12 amino acids. General study points: TCR clusters originating in the first cohort tended to co-occur in the 100 to 150 validation repertoires, according to a later analysis.

Sequenced by immunoSEQ multiplex PCR; TCRdb stores in-frame clones only, minus some. The data show roughly 130,000 clones, around nine tenths seen once. The sequence was collected from a man aged 25-45 years in good health and CMV-seronegative. Specimen: PBMCs. This rearrangement joins TRBV5-6 to TRBJ1-2; 7 positions agree with TRBD1. The CDR3 coding sequence is TGTGCCAGCAGCTTTGACAGGGATGGCTACACCTTC. This translates into CASSFDRDGYTF. The full variable domain, in which reference TRBV5-6 and TRBJ1-2 provide the parts outside the CDR3, is DAGVTQSPTHLIKTRGQQVTLRCSPKSGHDTVSWYQQALGQGPQFIFQYYEEEERQRGNFPDRFSGHQFPNYSSELNVNALLLGDSALYLCASSFDRDGYTFGSGTRLTVV.